This TCR beta chain emerged from a study of CD8 T cell repertoires and HIV-1 epitope variants. On the study more broadly: Controls included no peptide, Ebola AY9 epitope, and a CMV, EBV, flu pool.

Broader study findings: The assay identified only TCR beta chains of antigen-proliferating T cells.

TCRdb's table, derived via immunoSEQ multiplex PCR, lists solely in-frame clones and lacks some. This sample has approximately 5,000 clones; about 67% occur once, and the top ten carry 42%. V was pared by 1 base and J by 4 bases, with 8 bases of the junction left unmatched. The germline V gene has CDR1 MDHEN and CDR2 SYDVKM. The CDR3 runs 16 residues. On this clone: What it recognizes is unknown.

The TCR originated in a male donor with HIV. Input material: cultured CD8+ T cells derived from PBMCs. The V gene is TRBV28, the J gene TRBJ2-5; 8 bases are shared with TRBD2. As DNA, the CDR3 is TGTGCCAGCAGTTTATCCGACGGGGGGGTCGGAGAGACCCAGTACTTC. Protein product: CASSLSDGGVGETQYF.